This TCR beta chain was sequenced in a study of cytomegalovirus exposure and HLA in healthy donors. Whole-study findings and limits: Cytomegalovirus association was assigned to 170 or so TCR beta chains. Analyzed later, association rates of TCRs varied across HLA loci, with DRB1 most and HLA-C fewest. Reported results showed that the classifier diagnosed cytomegalovirus status with high specificity and sensitivity. Sequencing depth roughly uniform across donors was assumed in presence/absence analyses.

Note on this clone: Antigen unknown.

Germline CDR1 reads LNHDA; CDR2 reads SQIVND (reference sequence). This CDR3 has 16 residues. Trimming pared 4 bases from V and 0 bases from J, leaving 15 bases between. With 60 Vbeta and 13 Jbeta primers, the PCR was carried out. Sequencing was performed with immunoSEQ multiplex PCR; in TCRdb, only in-frame clones are kept and a portion is missing. Seen here are 75,000 to 100,000 clones, about 70% observed once, and the top ten hold roughly 3%. The gene calls are TRBV19 and TRBJ1-2; D possibly corresponds to TRBD1 (6 bases). Material: PBMCs. The clonotype comes from a female donor in good health and CMV-seropositive. The CDR3 DNA is TGTGCCAGTAGTACCTTCACAGGGCCGGCTAACTATGGCTACACCTTC. It specifies CASSTFTGPANYGYTF.